The 11 T cell receptor beta chains listed next were all sequenced from one sample in a study of blood T cell repertoires in COVID-19. Profiling relied on immunoSEQ multiplex PCR, and the TCRdb table lists in-frame clones only, not all of them. The repertoire holds some 190,000 clones, with roughly 85% as singletons. Sequenced: peripheral blood. These TCRs come from a woman aged 80 or older with active or convalescent COVID-19.

The V call is TRBV6-5, the J call TRBJ1-1, with a tentative D call TRBD1 (6 bases). The CDR3 extends over 15 amino acids. Germline CDR1 is MNHEY and CDR2 is SVGAGI. V dropped 5 bases and J dropped 1 base, with 14 bases sitting between them. In DNA form, the CDR3 reads TGTGCCAGCAGTCCGCTACAGGGACCGAACACTGAAGCTTTCTTT. The encoded protein is CASSPLQGPNTEAFF.

The genes are TRBV4-1 and TRBJ1-5, with 8 bases fitting TRBD1. The CDR3 runs 17 residues. V was pared by 1 base and J by 1 base, with 6 bases of the junction left unmatched. Germline CDR1 reads MGHRA; CDR2 reads YSYEKL. Here the CDR3 reads CASSQVRQGASNQPQHF. CDR3 coding DNA: TGCGCCAGCAGCCAAGTTAGGCAGGGGGCAAGCAATCAGCCCCAGCATTTT.

Worth noting for this clone: Other DNA sequences in this specimen translate into the identical CDR3. The genes are TRBV6-5 and TRBJ1-1, with a possible D match to TRBD1 (5 bases). The CDR3 totals 14 residues. CDR1 is MNHEY, CDR2 SVGAGI, per germline. V was shortened by 0 bases and J by 5 bases, with 10 bases between the two germline ends. The CDR3 here is CASSYSGGRTEAFF. The CDR3, as DNA: TGTGCCAGCAGTTACTCCGGGGGGAGGACTGAAGCTTTCTTT.

This clone was detected a few times. J is TRBJ2-7 and V is TRBV5-1; 12 nucleotides line up with TRBD2. Germline loops: CDR1 SGHRS, CDR2 YFSETQ. The CDR3 is made up of 18 amino acids. J lost 0 bases, V lost 3 bases, and 10 bases had no gene match. The CDR3: CASSWNPPSGRVSYEQYF. The CDR3 region has the DNA TGCGCCAGCAGCTGGAACCCCCCTAGCGGGAGGGTCTCCTACGAGCAGTACTTC. Variable domain in full (rest from reference TRBV5-1 and TRBJ2-7): KAGVTQTPRYLIKTRGQQVTLSCSPISGHRSVSWYQQTPGQGLQFLFEYFSETQRNKGNFPGRFSGRQFSNSRSEMNVSTLELGDSALYLCASSWNPPSGRVSYEQYFGPGTRLTVT.

The rearrangement joins TRBV3-1 (or the pseudogene TRBV3-2) to TRBJ2-3; 7 positions match TRBD2. The CDR3 is 14 amino acids. CDR1 and CDR2 from the germline V gene are LGHDT and YNNKEL (reference sequence). With 5 bases clipped from V and 10 bases from J, the junction kept 12 bases outside the gene matches. This chain's CDR3 is CASSAEGGSPAQYF. As DNA, the CDR3 is TGTGCCAGCAGCGCGGAGGGAGGGTCGCCCGCGCAGTATTTT.

The chain couples TRBV5-1 to TRBJ1-1, with 7 bases matching TRBD1. CDR3 length equals 14 residues. Trimming removed 3 bases from V and 1 base from J; junction bases left unmatched: 3. Germline V gene data show CDR1 as SGHRS and CDR2 as YFSETQ. The CDR3, as DNA: TGCGCCAGCAGCTGGGACAGAAGGAACACTGAAGCTTTCTTT. This codes for CASSWDRRNTEAFF.

This clone was picked up one time. This chain joins TRBV28 and TRBJ2-7; the match to TRBD2 covers 9 bases. This CDR3 contains 15 residues. CDR1 is MDHEN, CDR2 SYDVKM, per germline. J gave up 4 bases and V 4 bases, and 8 bases lay outside the gene matches. The CDR3 bases are TGTGCCAGCAGTTCATTAGCGGGAGTGGGGTACGAGCAGTACTTC. It specifies CASSSLAGVGYEQYF.

V usage is TRBV30 and J usage is TRBJ2-7; possibly TRBD1 for D (6 bases). The CDR3 sequence is 16 residues long. Per the germline V gene, CDR1 is GTSNPN and CDR2 is SVGIG (reference sequence). V gave up 4 bases and J gave up 3 bases, with 22 bases separating them. The CDR3 nucleotides read TGTGCCTGGAATACCCCCGTAGGGACATCAGGCTACGAGCAGTACTTC. Translation: CAWNTPVGTSGYEQYF.

V and J are TRBV7-9 and TRBJ1-1; 7 bases match TRBD1. V lost 8 bases, J lost 6 bases, and 18 bases stayed unmatched. The CDR3 length is 16 residues. From germline, CDR1 is SEHNR and CDR2 FQNEAQ (reference sequence). The CDR3 region is CASQSSMAGGFSEAFF. For the CDR3, the DNA is TGTGCCAGCCAATCGTCTATGGCAGGGGGTTTTTCTGAAGCTTTCTTT.

The V call is TRBV11-2, the J call TRBJ1-2; 7 bases align to TRBD1. This CDR3 comprises 15 residues. Germline CDR1 and CDR2: SGHAT and FQNNGV. The V gene end was trimmed by 5 bases and the J gene end by 4 bases; junction bases not matched to a gene: 10. CDR3 region: CASSPTRDRPYGYTF. The CDR3 DNA is TGTGCCAGCAGCCCGACCCGGGACAGACCCTATGGCTACACCTTC.

The chain joins TRBV18 to TRBJ1-5; 10 nucleotides align to TRBD1. Germline V CDR1 and CDR2: KGHSH, LQKENI. The junction had 9 bases not matched to a gene; V was cut back by 4 bases and J by 6 bases. The CDR3 is 16 amino acids. DNA for the CDR3: TGTGCCAGCTCACTGGGGGGACAGGGGCCTGGTCAGCCCCAGCATTTT. Its translation: CASSLGGQGPGQPQHF.